This T cell receptor (beta chain) is drawn from a study of shared clonotypes between healthy human individuals. Sequenced by immunoSEQ multiplex PCR; TCRdb stores in-frame clones only, minus some. Here the sample spans around 430,000 clones, roughly 77% being singletons. The germline V and J ends were trimmed by 9 bases and 4 bases, with 13 bases remaining between them. This CDR3 has 13 residues. Germline V lookup: CDR1 LGHNA, CDR2 YNFKEQ. The chain combines TRBV4-2 with TRBJ1-5; D is ambiguous. This clonotype was sampled from a woman aged 40 to 50 in good health. Some clones in this sample may be carry-over from other donors' samples. The specimen sequenced was PBMCs. The CDR3 sequence is CARSLAQNQPQHF. As DNA, the CDR3 is TGTGCCAGAAGCTTGGCGCAAAATCAGCCCCAGCATTTT.